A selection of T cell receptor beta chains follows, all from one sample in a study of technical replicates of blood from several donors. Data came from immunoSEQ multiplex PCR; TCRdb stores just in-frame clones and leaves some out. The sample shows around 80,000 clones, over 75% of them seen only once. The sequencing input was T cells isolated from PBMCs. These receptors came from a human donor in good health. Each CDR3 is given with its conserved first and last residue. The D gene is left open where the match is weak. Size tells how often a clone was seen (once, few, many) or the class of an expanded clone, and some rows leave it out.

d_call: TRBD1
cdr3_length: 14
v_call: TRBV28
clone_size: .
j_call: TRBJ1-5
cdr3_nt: TGTGCCAGCAGGCTACAGGGGAAGGATCAGCCCCAGCATTTT
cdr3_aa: CASRLQGKDQPQHF

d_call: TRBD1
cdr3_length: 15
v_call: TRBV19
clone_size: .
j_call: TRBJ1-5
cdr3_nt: TGTGCCAGCGCCGGGCTAGACAGGGCCCCCCAGCCCCAGCATTTT
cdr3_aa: CASAGLDRAPQPQHF

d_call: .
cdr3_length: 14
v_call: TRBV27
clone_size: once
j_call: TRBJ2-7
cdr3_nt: TGTGCCAGCAGTTTTTGGAGGGTGGGGTACGAGCAGTACTTC
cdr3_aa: CASSFWRVGYEQYF

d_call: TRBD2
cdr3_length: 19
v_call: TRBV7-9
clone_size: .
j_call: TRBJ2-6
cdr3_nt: TGTGCCAGCAGCTTTTTCCCGGGACTAGGAAACTCTGGGGCCAACGTCCTGACTTTC
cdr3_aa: CASSFFPGLGNSGANVLTF

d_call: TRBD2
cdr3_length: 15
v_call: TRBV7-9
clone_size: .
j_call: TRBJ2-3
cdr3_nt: TGTGCCAGCAGCCCCGGACTAGCGGGAGCAGATACGCAGTATTTT
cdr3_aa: CASSPGLAGADTQYF

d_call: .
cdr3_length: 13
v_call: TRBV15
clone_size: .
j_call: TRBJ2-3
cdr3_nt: TGTGCCACCAGCAGAGCGAACGGAGATACGCAGTATTTT
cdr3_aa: CATSRANGDTQYF

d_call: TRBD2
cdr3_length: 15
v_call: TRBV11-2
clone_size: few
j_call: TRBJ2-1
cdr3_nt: TGTGCCAGCAGCTTAGGCGGGAGCTCCTACAATGAGCAGTTCTTC
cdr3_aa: CASSLGGSSYNEQFF

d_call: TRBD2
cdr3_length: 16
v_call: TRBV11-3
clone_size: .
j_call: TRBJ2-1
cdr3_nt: TGTGCCAGCAGCCACCAGGGGACTAGCGGGAGCGATGAGCAGTTCTTC
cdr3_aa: CASSHQGTSGSDEQFF

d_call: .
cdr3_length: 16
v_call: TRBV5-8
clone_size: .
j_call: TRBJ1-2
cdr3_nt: TGTGCCAGCAGGGTCCTGTCACACATAAGCGAGAATGGCTACACCTTC
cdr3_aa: CASRVLSHISENGYTF

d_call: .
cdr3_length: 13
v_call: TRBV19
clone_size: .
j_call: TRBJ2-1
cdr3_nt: TGTGCCACCGCCAGCGGCGCCTTAAATGAGCAGTTCTTC
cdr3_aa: CATASGALNEQFF

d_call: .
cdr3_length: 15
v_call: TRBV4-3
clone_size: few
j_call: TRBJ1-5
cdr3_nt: TGCGCCAGCAGCCAAGCAGGGGTTAGCAATCAGCCCCAGCATTTT
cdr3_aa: CASSQAGVSNQPQHF

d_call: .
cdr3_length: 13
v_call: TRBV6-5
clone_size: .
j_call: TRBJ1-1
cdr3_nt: TGTGCCAGCAGTAGAACAGGGATCACTGAAGCTTTCTTT
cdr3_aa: CASSRTGITEAFF

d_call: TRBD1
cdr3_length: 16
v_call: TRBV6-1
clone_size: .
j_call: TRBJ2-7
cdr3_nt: TGTGCCAGCAGTGAAGTAGCAGCCAGGGGGCCCTACGAGCAGTACTTC
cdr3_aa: CASSEVAARGPYEQYF

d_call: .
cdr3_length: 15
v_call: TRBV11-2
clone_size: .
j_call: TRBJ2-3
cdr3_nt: TGTGCCAGCAGCTTCTTGGGCAGGGGCACAGATACGCAGTATTTT
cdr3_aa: CASSFLGRGTDTQYF

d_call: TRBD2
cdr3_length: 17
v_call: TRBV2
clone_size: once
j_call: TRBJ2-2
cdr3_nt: TGTGCCAGCAGTGTGGTTCTAGCGGGAGCAAACACCGGGGAGCTGTTTTTT
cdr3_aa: CASSVVLAGANTGELFF

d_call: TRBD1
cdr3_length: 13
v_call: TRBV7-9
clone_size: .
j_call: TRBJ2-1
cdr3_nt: TGTGCCAGCAGCTTATCGACAGGGGAAGAGCAGTTCTTC
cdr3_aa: CASSLSTGEEQFF

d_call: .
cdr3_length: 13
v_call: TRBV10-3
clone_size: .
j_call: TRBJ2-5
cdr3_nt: TGTGCCATCAAAAGGGAAGGGGAAGAGACCCAGTACTTC
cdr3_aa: CAIKREGEETQYF

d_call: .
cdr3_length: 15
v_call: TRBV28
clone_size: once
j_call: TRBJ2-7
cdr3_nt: TGTGCCAGCCAACGTTCTAGCGCCCTTCGATACGAGCAGTACTTC
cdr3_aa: CASQRSSALRYEQYF

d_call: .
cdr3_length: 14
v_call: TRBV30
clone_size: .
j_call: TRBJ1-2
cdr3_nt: TGTGCCTGGACTCCTTTCGGGCAGGGTTTCAGCTACACCTTC
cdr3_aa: CAWTPFGQGFSYTF

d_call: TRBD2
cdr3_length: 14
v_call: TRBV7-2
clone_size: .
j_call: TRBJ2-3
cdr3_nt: TGTGCCAGCATACTAGCGGGAGGAGCAGATACGCAGTATTTT
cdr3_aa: CASILAGGADTQYF

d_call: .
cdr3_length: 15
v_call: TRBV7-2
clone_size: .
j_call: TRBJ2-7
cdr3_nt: TGTGCCAGCAGCTCCCCTGAGTCTGGTTTGTACGAGCAGTACTTC
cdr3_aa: CASSSPESGLYEQYF

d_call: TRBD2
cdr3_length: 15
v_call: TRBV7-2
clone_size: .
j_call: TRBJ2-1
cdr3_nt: TGTGCCAGCAGCTTAGCTAGCGGGAGGGCCAATGAGCAGTTCTTC
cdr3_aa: CASSLASGRANEQFF

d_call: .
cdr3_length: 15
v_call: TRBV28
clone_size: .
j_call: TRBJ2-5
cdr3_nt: TGTGCCAGCAGCCGACAGGGACTGTACCAAGAGACCCAGTACTTC
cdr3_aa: CASSRQGLYQETQYF

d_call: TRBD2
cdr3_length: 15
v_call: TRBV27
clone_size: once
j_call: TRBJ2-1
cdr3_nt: TGTGCCAGCAGTTCCGGGACTAGCGGGAGCAATGAGCAGTTCTTC
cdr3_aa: CASSSGTSGSNEQFF

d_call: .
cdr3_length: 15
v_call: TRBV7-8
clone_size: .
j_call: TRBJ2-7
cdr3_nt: TGTGCCAGCAGCCCGGGACTTTCTTCACGATACGAGCAGTACTTC
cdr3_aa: CASSPGLSSRYEQYF

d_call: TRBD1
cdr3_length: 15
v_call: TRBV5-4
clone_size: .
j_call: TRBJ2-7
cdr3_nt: TGTGCCAGCAGCGCTACAGGGGGGATCTCCTACGAGCAGTACTTC
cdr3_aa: CASSATGGISYEQYF

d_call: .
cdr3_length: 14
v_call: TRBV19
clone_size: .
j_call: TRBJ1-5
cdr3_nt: TGTGCCAGTAGTATAAGACAGCCCAATCAGCCCCAGCATTTT
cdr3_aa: CASSIRQPNQPQHF

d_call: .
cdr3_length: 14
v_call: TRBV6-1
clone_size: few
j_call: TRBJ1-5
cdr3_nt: TGTGCCAGCAGTGGACAGGTGAGCAATCAGCCCCAGCATTTT
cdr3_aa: CASSGQVSNQPQHF

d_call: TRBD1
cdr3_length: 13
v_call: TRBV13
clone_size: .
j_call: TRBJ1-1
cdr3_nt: TGTGCCAGCAGCACAGGGGGCTCAACTGAAGCTTTCTTT
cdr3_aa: CASSTGGSTEAFF

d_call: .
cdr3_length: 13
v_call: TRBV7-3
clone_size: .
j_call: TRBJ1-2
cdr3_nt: TGTGCCAGCAGCTTCGGACAGCGAACTGGCTACACCTTC
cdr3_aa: CASSFGQRTGYTF

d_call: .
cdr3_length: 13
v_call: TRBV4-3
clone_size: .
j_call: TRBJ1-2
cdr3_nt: TGCGCCAGCAGCGCGTCGTCGGTGTATGGCTACACCTTC
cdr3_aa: CASSASSVYGYTF

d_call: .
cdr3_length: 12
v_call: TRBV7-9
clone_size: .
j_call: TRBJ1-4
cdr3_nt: TGTGCCAGCTCCGGGGCTAATGAAAAACTGTTTTTT
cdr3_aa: CASSGANEKLFF

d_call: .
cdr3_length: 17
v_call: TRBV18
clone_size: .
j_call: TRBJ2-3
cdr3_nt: TGTGCCAGCTCGCTCCGTCTAGACAGGGAGGGCACAGATACGCAGTATTTT
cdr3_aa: CASSLRLDREGTDTQYF

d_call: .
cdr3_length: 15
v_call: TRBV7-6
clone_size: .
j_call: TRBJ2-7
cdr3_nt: TGTGCCAGCAGCCCAGGCGCGGGTCTAACCTACGAGCAGTACTTC
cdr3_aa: CASSPGAGLTYEQYF

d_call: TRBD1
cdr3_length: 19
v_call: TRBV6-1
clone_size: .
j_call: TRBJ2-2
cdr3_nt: TGTGCCAGCAGTGGAAGCCGGGACAGTAGTCCGATATACACCGGGGAGCTGTTTTTT
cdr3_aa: CASSGSRDSSPIYTGELFF

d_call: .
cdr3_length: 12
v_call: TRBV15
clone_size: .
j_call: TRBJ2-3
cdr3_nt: TGTGCCACCAGCACGAAACGGGATACGCAGTATTTT
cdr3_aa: CATSTKRDTQYF

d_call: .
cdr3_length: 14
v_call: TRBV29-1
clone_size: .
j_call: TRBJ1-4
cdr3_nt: TGCAGCGTGGGGGACTCTGTTCAGGATGAAAAACTGTTTTTT
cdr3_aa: CSVGDSVQDEKLFF

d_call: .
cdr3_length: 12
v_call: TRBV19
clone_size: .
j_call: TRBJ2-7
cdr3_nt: TGTGCCACCGCGGACAGATTCTACGAGCAGTACTTC
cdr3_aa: CATADRFYEQYF

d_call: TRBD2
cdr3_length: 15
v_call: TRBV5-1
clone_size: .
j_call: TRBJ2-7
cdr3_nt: TGCGCCAGCAGCTTGGCCGGCGGGAGCTCCTACGAGCAGTACTTC
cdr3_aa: CASSLAGGSSYEQYF

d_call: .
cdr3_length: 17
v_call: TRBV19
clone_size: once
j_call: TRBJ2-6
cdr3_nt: TGTGCCAGTAGCCTGGGGACTTTCCACTCTGGGGCCAACGTCCTGACTTTC
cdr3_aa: CASSLGTFHSGANVLTF

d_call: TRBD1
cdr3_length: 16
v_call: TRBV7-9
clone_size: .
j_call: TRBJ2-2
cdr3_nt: TGTGCCAGCAGCCCGAGGACAGGAATAAACACCGGGGAGCTGTTTTTT
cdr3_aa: CASSPRTGINTGELFF

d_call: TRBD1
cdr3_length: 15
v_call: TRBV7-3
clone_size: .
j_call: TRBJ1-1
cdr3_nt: TGTGCCAGCAGCTTAATGGGACAGCCTAACACTGAAGCTTTCTTT
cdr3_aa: CASSLMGQPNTEAFF

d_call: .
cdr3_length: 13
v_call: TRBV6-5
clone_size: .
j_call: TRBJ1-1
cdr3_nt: TGTGCCAGCAGTTACTCAAGGGGAACTGAAGCTTTCTTT
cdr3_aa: CASSYSRGTEAFF

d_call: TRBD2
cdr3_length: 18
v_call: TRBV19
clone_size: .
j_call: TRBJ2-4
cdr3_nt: TGTGCCAGTACCGTAATCTGGACTAGCGGGACTTATGAAAACATTCAGTACTTC
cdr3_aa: CASTVIWTSGTYENIQYF

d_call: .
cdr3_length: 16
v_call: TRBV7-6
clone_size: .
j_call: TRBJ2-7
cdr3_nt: TGTGCCAGCAGCCCCCTGTTAACGGGAGAGGGGCGCGAGCAGTACTTC
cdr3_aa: CASSPLLTGEGREQYF

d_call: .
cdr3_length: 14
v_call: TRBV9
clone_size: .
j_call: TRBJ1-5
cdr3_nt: TGTGCCAGCAGCGCCTCAGGGGTCGGTCAGCCCCAGCATTTT
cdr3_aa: CASSASGVGQPQHF

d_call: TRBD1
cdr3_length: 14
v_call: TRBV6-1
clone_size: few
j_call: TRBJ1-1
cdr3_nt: TGTGCCAGCAGCCCTACGACAGGGTTGATTGAAGCTTTCTTT
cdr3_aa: CASSPTTGLIEAFF

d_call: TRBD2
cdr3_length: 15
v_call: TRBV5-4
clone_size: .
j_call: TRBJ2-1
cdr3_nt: TGTGCCAGCAGCTCCGGGACTAGCGGGAGTAGGGAGCAGTTCTTC
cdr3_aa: CASSSGTSGSREQFF

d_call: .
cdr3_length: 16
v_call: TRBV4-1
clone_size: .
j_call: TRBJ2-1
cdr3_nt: TGCGCCAGCAGCCAACCCCCAAAGGCTAGACACAATGAGCAGTTCTTC
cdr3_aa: CASSQPPKARHNEQFF

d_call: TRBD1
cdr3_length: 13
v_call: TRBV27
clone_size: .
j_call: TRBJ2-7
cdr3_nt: TGTGCCAGCAGTGCCGACAGGGGTCACGAGCAGTACTTC
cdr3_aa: CASSADRGHEQYF

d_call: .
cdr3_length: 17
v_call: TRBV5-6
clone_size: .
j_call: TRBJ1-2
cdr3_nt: TGTGCCAGCAGCTTGGTTTTAATCCCAGCGGCTAACTATGGCTACACCTTC
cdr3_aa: CASSLVLIPAANYGYTF

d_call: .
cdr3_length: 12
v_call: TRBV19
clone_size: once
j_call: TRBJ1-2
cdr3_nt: TGTGCCAGTAGTATTTATAGGGAGAGCTACACCTTC
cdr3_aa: CASSIYRESYTF

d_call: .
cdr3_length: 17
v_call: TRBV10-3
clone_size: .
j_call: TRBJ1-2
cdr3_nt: TGTGCCATCAGTGAGAGGATGGTGGACAGAGATAACTATGGCTACACCTTC
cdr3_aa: CAISERMVDRDNYGYTF

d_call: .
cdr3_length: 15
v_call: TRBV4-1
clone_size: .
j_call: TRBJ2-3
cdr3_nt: TGCGCCAGCAGCCTACTAGCCGTAAGCACAGATACGCAGTATTTT
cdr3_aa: CASSLLAVSTDTQYF

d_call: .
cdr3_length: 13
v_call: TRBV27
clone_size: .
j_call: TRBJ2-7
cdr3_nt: TGTGCCAGCAGTCCCAGGCCCTCCTACGAGCAGTACTTC
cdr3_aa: CASSPRPSYEQYF